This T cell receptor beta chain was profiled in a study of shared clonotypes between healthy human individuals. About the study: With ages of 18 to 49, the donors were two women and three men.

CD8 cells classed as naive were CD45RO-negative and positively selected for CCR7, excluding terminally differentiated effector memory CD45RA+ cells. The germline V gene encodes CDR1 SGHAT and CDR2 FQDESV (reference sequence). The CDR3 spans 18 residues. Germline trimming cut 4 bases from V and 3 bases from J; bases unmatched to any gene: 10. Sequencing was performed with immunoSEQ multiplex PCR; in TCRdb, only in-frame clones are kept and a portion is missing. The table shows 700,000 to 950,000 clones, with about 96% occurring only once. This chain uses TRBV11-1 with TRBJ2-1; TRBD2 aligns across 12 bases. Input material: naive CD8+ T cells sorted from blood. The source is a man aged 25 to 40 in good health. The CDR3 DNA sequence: TGTGCCAGCAGCTCGGGGACTAGCGGGTTGGGGTACTACAATGAGCAGTTCTTC. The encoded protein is CASSSGTSGLGYYNEQFF.